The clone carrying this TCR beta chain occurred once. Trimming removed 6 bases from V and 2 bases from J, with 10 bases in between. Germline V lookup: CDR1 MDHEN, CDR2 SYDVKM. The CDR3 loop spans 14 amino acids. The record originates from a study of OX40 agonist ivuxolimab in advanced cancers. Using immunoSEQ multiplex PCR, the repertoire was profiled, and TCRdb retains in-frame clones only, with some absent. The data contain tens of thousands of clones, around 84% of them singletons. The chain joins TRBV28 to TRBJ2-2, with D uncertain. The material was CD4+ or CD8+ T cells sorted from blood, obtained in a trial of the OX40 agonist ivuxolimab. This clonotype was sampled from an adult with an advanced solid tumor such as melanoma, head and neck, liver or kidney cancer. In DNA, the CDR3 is TGTGCCAGCAGCCCCCACATTAACACCGGGGAGCTGTTTTTT. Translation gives CASSPHINTGELFF. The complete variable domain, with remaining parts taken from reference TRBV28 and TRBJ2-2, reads DVKVTQSSRYLVKRTGEKVFLECVQDMDHENMFWYRQDPGLGLRLIYFSYDVKMKEKGDIPEGYSVSREKKERFSLILESASTNQTSMYLCASSPHINTGELFFGEGSRLTVL.